The present T cell receptor beta chain was sequenced within a study of cytomegalovirus exposure and HLA in healthy donors. The CDR3 contains 15 residues. Trimming took off 5 bases at V and 2 bases at J, with 14 bases between the two ends. Germline-derived CDR1 and CDR2 are MNHEY and SVGAGI. PCR amplification relied on 60 Vbeta primers (plus 13 Jbeta primers). In the original processing: Later reanalysis found about 80 million unique TCR beta chains, around 11 million of them shared. Generated by immunoSEQ multiplex PCR, the TCRdb table keeps only in-frame clones and is missing some. The V and J calls and clone size are taken from that table; D and trimming were inferred from the DNA. The table includes 110,000 to 150,000 clones, roughly 80% detected once.

Input material: PBMCs. This clonotype was obtained from a woman in her thirties or forties in good health and CMV-seropositive. The chain is built from TRBV6-5 and TRBJ2-3; D not resolved. The CDR3 DNA sequence: TGTGCCAGCAGTGCGGTGGTGGAAAACACAGATACGCAGTATTTT. Translation: CASSAVVENTDTQYF.